The 32 T cell receptor beta chains reported below all come from one sample, sequenced in a study of T cell changes during pregnancy in multiple sclerosis. Clones were read by immunoSEQ multiplex PCR, and TCRdb kept only the in-frame ones, dropping some. Altogether about 52,000 clones are present, over 80% being singletons, with the ten largest covering approximately 0.68%. Sequencing was performed on CD4+ T cells from peripheral blood mononuclear cells, taken in the third trimester of pregnancy. The receptors were sampled from a female donor with multiple sclerosis, enrolled in a pregnancy study.

In the case of this clone: The sample carries other DNA sequences with the same CDR3. The rearrangement joins TRBV19 to TRBJ2-7, with D possibly matching TRBD2 (6 bases). The V and J ends lost 5 bases and 4 bases respectively, with 18 bases between them. This CDR3 is built from 15 residues. The germline V gene encodes CDR1 LNHDA and CDR2 SQIVND (reference sequence). The CDR3 nucleotides read TGTGCCAGTAGTCCACGAGGCGGAGGGCAATACGAGCAGTACTTC. This sequence encodes CASSPRGGGQYEQYF.

J is TRBJ1-2 and V is TRBV30, with D possibly TRBD1 on 5 matching bases. The germline V gene encodes CDR1 GTSNPN and CDR2 SVGIG (reference sequence). V was trimmed by 0 bases and J by 9 bases, leaving 14 bases between them. The CDR3 spans 13 residues. CDR3 nucleotide sequence: TGTGCCTGGAGTGTTTCCAGGGCAGACCGCTACACCTTC. It translates to CAWSVSRADRYTF.

The chain is built from TRBV7-2 and TRBJ1-2; possible D gene TRBD1, 5 bases. The CDR3 consists of 15 residues. V lost 1 base and J 4 bases, leaving 13 bases between the germline ends. Germline values: CDR1 SGHTA, CDR2 FQGNSA. Here the CDR3 DNA reads TGTGCCAGCAGCTTAGGCGTAGGGGTGCCCTATGGCTACACCTTC. This codes for CASSLGVGVPYGYTF.

As for this clone: A read error may produce the germline difference seen at one junction end. This chain joins TRBV7-9 and TRBJ1-2; 10 bases map to TRBD1. This CDR3 has 15 amino acids. Germline-derived CDR1 and CDR2 are SEHNR and FQNEAQ (reference sequence). The CDR3 spells CASNLLGTGAYGYTF. The CDR3 region has the DNA TGTGCCAGCAACTTACTTGGGACAGGGGCCTATGGCTACACCTTC.

The rearrangement uses TRBV30 and TRBJ2-2; TRBD2 might be the D (5 bases). The V end was cut by 3 bases, the J end by 8 bases, with 16 bases between. The CDR3 has 14 amino acids. Germline CDR1 GTSNPN, CDR2 SVGIG (reference sequence). CDR3 coding DNA: TGTGCCTGGAGGTTTTCGGTAGCGACGGGGGAGCTGTTTTTT. It yields the protein CAWRFSVATGELFF.

This clone was counted once. The chain has TRBV9 and TRBJ2-7; TRBD1 aligns across 9 bases. The CDR3 has 13 residues. The V and J ends lost 2 bases and 6 bases, in that order; junction bases with no gene match: 3. Germline V lookup: CDR1 SGDLS, CDR2 YYNGEE. The CDR3: CASSVRTGVEQYF. The CDR3 bases are TGTGCCAGCAGCGTTAGGACAGGGGTCGAGCAGTACTTC.

CDR3 amino acids: CASSLTGTPFF. CDR3 sequence (DNA): TGTGCCAGCAGCCTAACCGGGACACCGTTCTTC. This sequence joins TRBV14 and TRBJ2-1; tentative D call: TRBD1 (6 bases). This CDR3 is 11 amino acids long. V gave up 4 bases and J gave up 15 bases, with 13 bases separating them. Germline values: CDR1 SGHDN, CDR2 FVKESK. Based on the CDR3 plus reference TRBV14 and TRBJ2-1, the full variable domain is EAGVTQFPSHSVIEKGQTVTLRCDPISGHDNLYWYRRVMGKEIKFLLHFVKESKQDESGMPNNRFLAERTGGTYSTLKVQPAELEDSGVYFCASSLTGTPFFGPGTRLTVL.

V and J are TRBV11-3 and TRBJ2-1; TRBD1 agrees at 11 bases. Trimming at V came to 5 bases and at J to 7 bases, leaving 10 bases not matched to a gene. The CDR3 is 16 amino acids. From germline, CDR1 is SGHNT and CDR2 YENEEA. CDR3 amino acids: CASSPGGDRGLNEQFF. CDR3 bases: TGTGCCAGCAGCCCAGGAGGGGACAGGGGGTTAAATGAGCAGTTCTTC.

V gene TRBV7-2 combines with J gene TRBJ1-5; D remains unclear. This CDR3 region has 14 residues. V lost 7 bases to trimming and J lost 6 bases, with 16 bases between them. Germline values: CDR1 SGHTA, CDR2 FQGNSA. CDR3 nucleotide sequence: TGTGCCAGCACCCAAGGAGGGTGGGGTCAGCCCCAGCATTTT. This sequence encodes CASTQGGWGQPQHF.

This chain connects TRBV9 to TRBJ1-3; 8 bases agree with TRBD1. The CDR3 totals 16 residues. V lost 3 bases to trimming and J lost 7 bases; unmatched junction nucleotides: 12. Germline values: CDR1 SGDLS, CDR2 YYNGEE. As DNA, the CDR3 is TGTGCCAGCAGCGCCCCTGCCGGGACAGGTCTTAACACCATATATTTT. This codes for CASSAPAGTGLNTIYF.

The chain combines TRBV7-8 with TRBJ2-7; possible D gene TRBD1, 6 bases. The CDR3 runs to 15 residues. The V and J ends lost 5 bases and 4 bases respectively, with 18 bases between them. CDR1 SGHVS and CDR2 FQNEAQ come from the germline V gene. In nucleotides, the CDR3 is TGTGCCAGCAGCCTTTCTTTACAGGGCCCTTACGAGCAGTACTTC. It specifies CASSLSLQGPYEQYF.

V is TRBV27 and J is TRBJ1-6, with TRBD1 matching over 7 bases. Germline V lookup: CDR1 MNHEY, CDR2 SMNVEV (reference sequence). The length of the CDR3 is 15 residues. V lost 5 bases, J lost 10 bases, and 11 bases stayed unmatched. CDR3 nucleotides: TGTGCCAGCAGTCGGACAGGCCCAAGTATATCACCCCTCCACTTT. It yields the protein CASSRTGPSISPLHF.

The chain couples TRBV28 to TRBJ2-7, with a possible D match to TRBD1 (5 bases). The V end lost 5 bases, the J end lost 2 bases, and 10 bases lay between the germline ends. CDR1 is MDHEN, CDR2 SYDVKM, per germline. The CDR3 contains 13 residues. The CDR3 here is CASSPDSPYEQYF. As DNA, the CDR3 is TGTGCCAGCAGTCCCGACAGCCCCTACGAGCAGTACTTC.

The V gene is TRBV29-1, the J gene TRBJ1-1; possibly TRBD1 for D (6 bases). From germline, CDR1 is SQVTM and CDR2 ANQGSEA. This CDR3 region has 12 residues. The CDR3 here is CGEGQTNTEAFF. In nucleotides, the CDR3 is TGCGGCGAAGGACAGACGAACACTGAAGCTTTCTTT.

V usage is TRBV6-5 and J usage is TRBJ1-1; unclear D gene. Germline-derived CDR1 and CDR2 are MNHEY and SVGAGI. The V end was cut by 0 bases, the J end by 0 bases, with 5 bases between. The CDR3 runs 14 residues. The CDR3 sequence: CASSYSLVNTEAFF. CDR3 DNA sequence: TGTGCCAGCAGTTACTCCTTAGTGAACACTGAAGCTTTCTTT.

The V call is TRBV30, the J call TRBJ1-5; TRBD1 aligns across 9 bases. The V gene end was trimmed by 0 bases and the J gene end by 9 bases; junction bases not matched to a gene: 9. Germline assignment: CDR1 GTSNPN and CDR2 SVGIG (reference sequence). The CDR3 consists of 15 residues. CDR3 sequence: CAWSVSGTGKRPQHF. CDR3 bases: TGTGCCTGGAGTGTATCGGGGACAGGGAAGAGGCCCCAGCATTTT.

V and J are TRBV6-1 and TRBJ2-7, with a possible D match to TRBD2 (5 bases). CDR1 is MNHNS and CDR2 is SASEGT in the germline V gene. Trimming took 4 bases from V and 3 from J, leaving 16 bases between them. This CDR3 comprises 15 residues. The chain's CDR3 is CASSALTGSGYEQYF. DNA of the CDR3: TGTGCCAGCAGTGCCCTGACGGGGTCCGGCTACGAGCAGTACTTC.

The chain couples TRBV7-8 to TRBJ1-1; 7 positions match TRBD1. This CDR3 spans 15 amino acids. With 5 bases clipped from V and 6 bases from J, the junction kept 12 bases outside the gene matches. Germline CDR1 and CDR2: SGHVS and FQNEAQ. Here the CDR3 reads CASSPQTGLSPEAFF. The CDR3 nucleotides read TGTGCCAGCAGCCCACAGACAGGGCTTTCACCTGAAGCTTTCTTT.

This chain joins TRBV10-3 and TRBJ1-1, with D possibly matching TRBD1 (5 bases). The CDR3 covers 13 residues. Germline V lookup: CDR1 ENHRY, CDR2 SYGVKD. Trimming cost V 7 bases and J 6 bases, with 15 bases left between them. The CDR3 protein is CAIKGQPGPEAFF. In DNA form, the CDR3 reads TGTGCCATCAAGGGCCAACCAGGGCCTGAAGCTTTCTTT.

In nucleotides, the CDR3 is TGTGCCAGCAGCTTGGGGACTAGCGGGGTCTACGAGCAGTACTTC. Amino acid sequence: CASSLGTSGVYEQYF. This chain joins TRBV5-4 and TRBJ2-7, with TRBD2 matching over 12 bases. Trimming took 0 bases from V and 3 from J; bases not matched to a gene: 1. The CDR3 is made up of 15 amino acids. In germline, CDR1 is SGHNT, CDR2 YYREEE (reference sequence).

In this sample, this clone turned up a few times. The J gene is TRBJ2-5, the V gene TRBV6-6, with TRBD1 matching 7 bases. The germline V gene encodes CDR1 MNHNY and CDR2 SVGAGI (reference sequence). The CDR3 sequence is 15 residues long. Trimming removed 0 bases from V and 4 bases from J; junction bases left unmatched: 5. The CDR3 nucleotides read TGTGCCAGCAGTTACTCCGTCCGGGACAGAGAGACCCAGTACTTC. Encoded protein: CASSYSVRDRETQYF.

J is TRBJ2-1 and V is TRBV18; 8 positions match TRBD1. Germline values: CDR1 KGHSH, CDR2 LQKENI. V lost 6 bases and J lost 9; bases outside the gene matches: 7. This CDR3 comprises 13 residues. CDR3 residues: CASSGQGYGEQFF. DNA for the CDR3: TGTGCCAGCTCCGGACAGGGTTATGGTGAGCAGTTCTTC.

The rearrangement uses TRBV15 and TRBJ1-2; 8 bases align to TRBD1. Losses at the gene ends were 5 bases for V and 2 bases for J; bases not matched to a gene: 4. The CDR3 is 14 amino acids. Germline V gene lookup returns CDR1 LNHNV and CDR2 YYDKDF (reference sequence). DNA for the CDR3: TGTGCCACCAGCCCGTGGGACAGGAACTATGGCTACACCTTC. Translating gives CATSPWDRNYGYTF.

The chain links TRBV7-2 to TRBJ1-2; TRBD1 might be the D (6 bases). The CDR3 totals 15 residues. V shed 5 bases and J shed 8 bases, with 21 bases lying between them. The V gene's germline CDR1 is SGHTA and CDR2 FQGNSA. CDR3 region: CASSLDQGLRGGYTF. The CDR3 DNA sequence: TGTGCCAGCAGCCTCGACCAGGGGTTACGGGGAGGCTACACCTTC.

V and J are TRBV5-6 and TRBJ1-2; 7 bases align to TRBD1. Germline V gene lookup returns CDR1 SGHDT and CDR2 YYEEEE. Trimming took 0 bases from V and 2 from J; bases not matched to a gene: 4. The CDR3 spans 15 residues. The CDR3 DNA reads as TGTGCCAGCAGCTTGGGGCAGGGGGGAAACTATGGCTACACCTTC. Translated: CASSLGQGGNYGYTF.

The rearrangement joins TRBV5-6 to TRBJ2-7; the match to TRBD1 covers 7 bases. The CDR3 extends over 15 amino acids. Germline lookup yields CDR1 SGHDT and CDR2 YYEEEE. The J segment lost 3 bases and the V segment lost 4 bases, leaving 10 bases of the junction unmatched. The CDR3 region has the DNA TGTGCCAGCAGCCTTACCAAAGGACAGGTCTACGAGCAGTACTTC. It is translated as CASSLTKGQVYEQYF. The variable domain in full, completed from reference TRBV5-6 and TRBJ2-7, reads DAGVTQSPTHLIKTRGQQVTLRCSPKSGHDTVSWYQQALGQGPQFIFQYYEEEERQRGNFPDRFSGHQFPNYSSELNVNALLLGDSALYLCASSLTKGQVYEQYFGPGTRLTVT.

The J gene is TRBJ1-1, the V gene TRBV11-2; 7 bases fit TRBD1. Trimming removed 5 bases from V and 5 bases from J; junction bases left unmatched: 8. CDR1 and CDR2 from the germline V gene are SGHAT and FQNNGV. This CDR3 has 14 residues. The DNA for the CDR3 is TGTGCCAGCAGCCCCACAGGGGCGAGTACTGAAGCTTTCTTT. Protein: CASSPTGASTEAFF. The variable domain in full, with the rest retrieved from reference TRBV11-2 and TRBJ1-1, is EAGVAQSPRYKIIEKRQSVAFWCNPISGHATLYWYQQILGQGPKLLIQFQNNGVVDDSQLPKDRFSAERLKGVDSTLKIQPAKLEDSAVYLCASSPTGASTEAFFGQGTRLTVV.

The chain combines TRBV18 with TRBJ1-2, with D maybe TRBD1 (6 bases). CDR1 is KGHSH, CDR2 LQKENI, per germline. Trimming shortened V by 3 bases and J by 4 bases, and 18 bases separated the two germline ends. The CDR3 contains 16 residues. Written as DNA, the CDR3 is TGTGCCAGCTCACCGGGGGCAGGGGTCAGATTCTATGGCTACACCTTC. It translates to CASSPGAGVRFYGYTF. Looking up the rest from reference TRBV18 and TRBJ1-2 gives the full variable domain: NAGVMQNPRHLVRRRGQEARLRCSPMKGHSHVYWYRQLPEEGLKFMVYLQKENIIDESGMPKERFSAEFPKEGPSILRIQQVVRGDSAAYFCASSPGAGVRFYGYTFGSGTRLTVV.

This clone was seen only once. V usage is TRBV19 and J usage is TRBJ2-3; maybe TRBD2 (7 bases). Germline-derived CDR1 and CDR2 are LNHDA and SQIVND (reference sequence). The V end was cut by 0 bases, the J end by 0 bases, with 13 bases between. The CDR3 spans 17 residues. The CDR3 DNA follows: TGTGCCAGTAGTATAGATGGGGCGGGGGCTAGCACAGATACGCAGTATTTT. Residues: CASSIDGAGASTDTQYF.

The chain combines TRBV6-4 with TRBJ1-3; 8 positions agree with TRBD1. Germline-derived CDR1 and CDR2 are MRHNA and SNTAGT. This CDR3 has 19 amino acids. V dropped 3 bases and J dropped 3; count of bases not matched to a gene: 16. As DNA, the CDR3 is TGTGCCAGCAGTGAGCTCGGGGACAGGAGACGGCGAAATGGAAACACCATATATTTT. Its translation: CASSELGDRRRRNGNTIYF.

This clone was observed a single time. V usage is TRBV7-2 and J usage is TRBJ2-1; TRBD2 matches 10 bases. CDR3 length: 18 residues. V dropped 5 bases and J dropped 5; count of bases not matched to a gene: 15. Germline V CDR1 and CDR2: SGHTA, FQGNSA. CDR3: CASSPLGTSVRANNEQFF. The CDR3 region has the DNA TGTGCCAGCAGCCCCCTCGGGACTAGCGTCCGTGCTAACAATGAGCAGTTCTTC.

The gene calls are TRBV5-4 and TRBJ2-6; unclear D gene. The V gene's germline CDR1 is SGHNT and CDR2 YYREEE (reference sequence). This CDR3 comprises 16 residues. V lost 1 base and J 1 base, leaving 9 bases between the germline ends. In nucleotides, the CDR3 is TGTGCCAGCAGCTTGAGTTCGGGTTCTGGGGCCAACGTCCTGACTTTC. Protein product: CASSLSSGSGANVLTF.